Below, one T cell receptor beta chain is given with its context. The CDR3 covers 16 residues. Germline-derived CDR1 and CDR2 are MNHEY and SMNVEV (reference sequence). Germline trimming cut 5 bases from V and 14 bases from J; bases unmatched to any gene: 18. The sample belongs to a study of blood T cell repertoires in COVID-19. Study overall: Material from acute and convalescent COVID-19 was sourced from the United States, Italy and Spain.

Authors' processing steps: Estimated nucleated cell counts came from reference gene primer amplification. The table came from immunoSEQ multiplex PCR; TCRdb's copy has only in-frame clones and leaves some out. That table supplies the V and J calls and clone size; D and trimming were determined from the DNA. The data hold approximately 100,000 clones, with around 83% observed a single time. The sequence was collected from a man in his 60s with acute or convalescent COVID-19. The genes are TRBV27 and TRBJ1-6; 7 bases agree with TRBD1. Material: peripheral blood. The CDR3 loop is CASSLGTARRPKTLHF. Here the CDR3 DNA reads TGTGCCAGCAGTCTCGGGACAGCCCGTAGGCCGAAGACCCTCCACTTT.